Shown below are 10 T cell receptor beta chains from a single sample sequenced in a study of T cell repertoires in cytomegalovirus infection. These receptors are not linked to any known antigen. MiXCR was run by TCRdb on the reads, yielding one entry per CDR3 protein. The data show 54,000 or so distinct CDR3 sequences, about 33% seen once. Sequenced sample: PBMCs, sequenced either directly or after in vitro stimulation (not recorded which). The receptors derive from a human donor in good health (CMV status not recorded). Some clones in this sample may be carry-over from other donors' samples.

This clonotype was observed at least ten times. The gene calls are TRBV7-8 and TRBJ2-7; 7 nucleotides match TRBD2. CDR1 is SGHVS and CDR2 is FQNEAQ in the germline V gene. V lost 5 bases, J lost 3 bases, and 10 bases stayed unmatched. This CDR3 is 15 amino acids long. The CDR3 coding sequence is TGTGCCAGCAGCCCCTGGGGGGGAGGTAACTACGAGCAGTACTTC. This codes for CASSPWGGGNYEQYF. The whole variable domain, remainder taken from reference TRBV7-8 and TRBJ2-7, is GAGVSQSPRYKVAKRGQDVALRCDPISGHVSLFWYQQALGQGPEFLTYFQNEAQLDKSGLPSDRFFAERPEGSVSTLKIQRTQQEDSAVYLCASSPWGGGNYEQYFGPGTRLTVT.

This clonotype was found a few times. V is TRBV20-1 and J is TRBJ1-6, with 11 bases that match TRBD1. This CDR3 region has 16 residues. J lost 4 bases, V lost 6 bases, and 8 bases had no gene match. Per germline, CDR1 DFQATT and CDR2 SNEGSKA (reference sequence). CDR3 loop: CSASGQGARYNSPLHF. The CDR3 DNA follows: TGCAGTGCCAGCGGACAGGGGGCGCGGTATAATTCACCCCTCCACTTT.

This clonotype was picked up a small number of times. The V gene is TRBV10-3, the J gene TRBJ2-1, with TRBD2 matching over 9 bases. The V and J ends lost 2 bases and 5 bases, in that order; junction bases with no gene match: 4. The CDR3 contains 15 residues. The V gene's germline CDR1 is ENHRY and CDR2 SYGVKD. DNA of the CDR3: TGTGCCATCAGTGAGCCGAGGACTAGCGACAATGAGCAGTTCTTC. As protein: CAISEPRTSDNEQFF.

The CDR3 DNA reads TGTGCCAGCAGCCCGCGGGTACTAGCGGGAGGAAGCGAGCAGTACTTC. It translates to CASSPRVLAGGSEQYF. This chain connects TRBV7-8 to TRBJ2-7; TRBD2 agrees at 12 bases. The germline CDR1 and CDR2 sequences are SGHVS and FQNEAQ. With 5 bases clipped from V and 6 bases from J, the junction kept 11 bases outside the gene matches. The CDR3 has 16 amino acids.

The chain combines TRBV7-2 with TRBJ1-2, with 7 bases identical to TRBD1. The CDR3 sequence is 13 residues long. CDR1 is SGHTA, CDR2 FQGNSA, per germline. V shed 4 bases, J shed 4 bases, and the junction held 3 bases outside the gene matches. The CDR3 nucleotides read TGTGCCAGCAGCTCCGACAGGGCCTATGGCTACACCTTC. This sequence encodes CASSSDRAYGYTF.

The chain recombines TRBV14 with TRBJ2-3; D unclear. V shed 3 bases and J shed 4 bases, with 14 bases lying between them. Looked up from germline, CDR1 is SGHDN and CDR2 is FVKESK. The CDR3 loop spans 15 amino acids. Written as DNA, the CDR3 is TGTGCCAGCAGCCATACGCAGTCGCGCGCAGATACGCAGTATTTT. It encodes CASSHTQSRADTQYF.

This clonotype was seen only once. The chain links TRBV6-2 or TRBV6-3 to TRBJ1-5, with D maybe TRBD1 (5 bases). Per the germline V gene, CDR1 is MNHEY and CDR2 is SVGEGT. The CDR3 is 13 amino acids. The germline V and J ends were trimmed by 4 bases and 1 base, with 5 bases remaining between them. The CDR3 region is CASSWDSNQPQHF. CDR3 coding DNA: TGTGCCAGCAGTTGGGACAGCAATCAGCCCCAGCATTTT.

This clonotype has more than one count but fewer than ten. The rearrangement joins TRBV12-3 or TRBV12-4 to TRBJ2-1; no reliable D call. CDR3 size: 12 residues. Between the trimmed V and J ends, which lost 2 bases and 8 bases, there was a span of 7 bases. CDR3 DNA: TGTGCCAGCAGTTTATCTATTCATGAGCAGTTCTTC. As protein: CASSLSIHEQFF.

This clonotype was picked up many times. This chain links TRBV7-2 with TRBJ2-5, with D perhaps matching TRBD1 (5 bases). Looked up from germline, CDR1 is SGHTA and CDR2 is FQGNSA. V lost 5 bases, J lost 5 bases, and 18 bases lay in between. CDR3 size: 15 residues. CDR3 in amino acids: CASSLGAWEVETQYF. The CDR3 nucleotides read TGTGCCAGCAGCCTAGGGGCCTGGGAAGTGGAGACCCAGTACTTC.

The chain combines TRBV20-1 with TRBJ2-7; TRBD1 aligns across 11 bases. This CDR3 is 16 amino acids long. CDR1 DFQATT and CDR2 SNEGSKA come from the germline V gene (reference sequence). The V and J ends lost 5 bases and 3 bases, in that order; junction bases with no gene match: 12. CDR3 in amino acids: CSAQDLGQGGLYEQYF. In DNA, the CDR3 is TGCAGTGCTCAGGACCTGGGACAGGGGGGGCTCTACGAGCAGTACTTC.